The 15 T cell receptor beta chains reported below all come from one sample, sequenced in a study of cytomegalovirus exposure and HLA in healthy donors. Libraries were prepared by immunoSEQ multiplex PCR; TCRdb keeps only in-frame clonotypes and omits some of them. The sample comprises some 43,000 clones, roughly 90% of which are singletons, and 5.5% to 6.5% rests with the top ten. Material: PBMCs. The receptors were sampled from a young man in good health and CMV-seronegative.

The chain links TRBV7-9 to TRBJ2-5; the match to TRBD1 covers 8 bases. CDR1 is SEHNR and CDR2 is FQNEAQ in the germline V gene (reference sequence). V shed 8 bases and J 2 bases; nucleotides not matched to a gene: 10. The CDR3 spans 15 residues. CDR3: CASQPGGRAQETQYF. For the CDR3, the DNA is TGTGCCAGCCAGCCAGGGGGCCGAGCGCAAGAGACCCAGTACTTC.

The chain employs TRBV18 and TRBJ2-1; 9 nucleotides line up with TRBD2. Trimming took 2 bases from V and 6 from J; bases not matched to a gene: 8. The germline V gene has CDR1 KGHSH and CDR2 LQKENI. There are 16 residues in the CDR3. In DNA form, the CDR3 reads TGTGCCAGCTCACCAACCCTAGCGGGACAAGTCAATGAGCAGTTCTTC. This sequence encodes CASSPTLAGQVNEQFF.

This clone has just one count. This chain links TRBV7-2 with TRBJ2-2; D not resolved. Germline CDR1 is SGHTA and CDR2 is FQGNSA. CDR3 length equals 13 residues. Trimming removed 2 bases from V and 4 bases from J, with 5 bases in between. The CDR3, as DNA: TGTGCCAGCAGCTTAAGTAGCACCGGGGAGCTGTTTTTT. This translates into CASSLSSTGELFF.

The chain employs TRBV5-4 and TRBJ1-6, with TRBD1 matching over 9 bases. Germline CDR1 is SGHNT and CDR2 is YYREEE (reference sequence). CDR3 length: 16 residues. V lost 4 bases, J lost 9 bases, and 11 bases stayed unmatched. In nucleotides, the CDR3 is TGTGCCAGCAGCAAAGACGGACAGGGGAGTAGTTCACCCCTCCACTTT. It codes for CASSKDGQGSSSPLHF. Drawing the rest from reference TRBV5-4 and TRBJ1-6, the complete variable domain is ETGVTQSPTHLIKTRGQQVTLRCSSQSGHNTVSWYQQALGQGPQFIFQYYREEENGRGNFPPRFSGLQFPNYSSELNVNALELDDSALYLCASSKDGQGSSSPLHFGNGTRLTVT.

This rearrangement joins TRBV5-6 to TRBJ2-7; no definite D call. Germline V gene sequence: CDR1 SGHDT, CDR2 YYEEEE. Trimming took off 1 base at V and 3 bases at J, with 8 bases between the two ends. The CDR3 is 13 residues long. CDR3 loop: CASSLFPGYEQYF. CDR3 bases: TGTGCCAGCAGCTTGTTTCCCGGCTACGAGCAGTACTTC.

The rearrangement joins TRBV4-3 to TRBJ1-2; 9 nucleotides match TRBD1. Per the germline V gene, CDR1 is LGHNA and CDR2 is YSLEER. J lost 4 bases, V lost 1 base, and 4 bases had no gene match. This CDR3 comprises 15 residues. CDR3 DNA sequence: TGCGCCAGCAGCCAAGCGGACAGGGGCAGCTATGGCTACACCTTC. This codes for CASSQADRGSYGYTF.

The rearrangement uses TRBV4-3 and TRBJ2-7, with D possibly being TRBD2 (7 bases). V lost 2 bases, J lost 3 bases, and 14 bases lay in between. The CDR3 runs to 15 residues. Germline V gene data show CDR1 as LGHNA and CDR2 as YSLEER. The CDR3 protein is CASSQLVRGGYEQYF. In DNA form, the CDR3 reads TGCGCCAGCAGCCAACTCGTAAGGGGGGGCTACGAGCAGTACTTC.

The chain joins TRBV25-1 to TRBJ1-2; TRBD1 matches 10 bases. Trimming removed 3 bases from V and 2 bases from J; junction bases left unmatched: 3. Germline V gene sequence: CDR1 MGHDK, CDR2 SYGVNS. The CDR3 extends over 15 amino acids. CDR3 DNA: TGTGCCAGCAGTGACGACAGGGGGCCGAACTATGGCTACACCTTC. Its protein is CASSDDRGPNYGYTF.

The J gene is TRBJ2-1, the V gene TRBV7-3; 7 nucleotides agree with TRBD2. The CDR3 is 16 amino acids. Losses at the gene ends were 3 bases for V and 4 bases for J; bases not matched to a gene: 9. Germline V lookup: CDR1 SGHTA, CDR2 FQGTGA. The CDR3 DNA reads TGTGCCAGCAGCTTTCAGACTAGCTCAAGGTACAATGAGCAGTTCTTC. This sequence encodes CASSFQTSSRYNEQFF.

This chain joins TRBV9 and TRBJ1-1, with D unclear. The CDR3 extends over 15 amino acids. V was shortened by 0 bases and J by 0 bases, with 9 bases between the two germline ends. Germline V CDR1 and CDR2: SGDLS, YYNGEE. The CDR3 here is CASSVASAVNTEAFF. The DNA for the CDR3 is TGTGCCAGCAGCGTAGCGAGTGCGGTGAACACTGAAGCTTTCTTT.

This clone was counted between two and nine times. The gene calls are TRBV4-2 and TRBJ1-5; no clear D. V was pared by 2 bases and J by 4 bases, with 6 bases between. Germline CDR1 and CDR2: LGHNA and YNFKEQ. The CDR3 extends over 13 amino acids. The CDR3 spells CASSQRGNQPQHF. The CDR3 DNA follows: TGTGCCAGCAGCCAACGGGGAAATCAGCCCCAGCATTTT.

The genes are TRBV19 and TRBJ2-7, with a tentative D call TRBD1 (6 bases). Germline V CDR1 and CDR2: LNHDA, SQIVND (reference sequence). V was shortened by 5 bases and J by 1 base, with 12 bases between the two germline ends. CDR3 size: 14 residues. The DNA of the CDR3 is TGTGCCAGTAGTCTCCGGACAGATTCCTACGAGCAGTACTTC. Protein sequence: CASSLRTDSYEQYF.

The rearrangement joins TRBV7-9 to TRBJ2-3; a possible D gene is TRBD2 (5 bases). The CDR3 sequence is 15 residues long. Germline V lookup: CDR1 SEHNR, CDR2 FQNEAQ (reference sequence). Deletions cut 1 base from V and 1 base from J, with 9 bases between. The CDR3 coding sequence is TGTGCCAGCAGCTTAGATTTCGGGGGCACAGATACGCAGTATTTT. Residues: CASSLDFGGTDTQYF.

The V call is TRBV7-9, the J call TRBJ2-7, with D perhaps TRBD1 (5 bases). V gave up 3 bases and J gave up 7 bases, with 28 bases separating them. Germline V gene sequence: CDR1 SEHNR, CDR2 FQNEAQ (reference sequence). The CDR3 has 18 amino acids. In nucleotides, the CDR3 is TGTGCCAGCAGCTTTACCCCAGGGCGGTACTCCCCCAATGAAGAGCAGTACTTC. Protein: CASSFTPGRYSPNEEQYF.

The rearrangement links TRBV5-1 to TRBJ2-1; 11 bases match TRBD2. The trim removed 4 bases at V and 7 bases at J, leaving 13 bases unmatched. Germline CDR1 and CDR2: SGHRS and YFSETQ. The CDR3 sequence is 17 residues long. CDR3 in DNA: TGCGCCAGCAGCGGCCCGGGGCTAGCGGGAGGCGGGAATGAGCAGTTCTTC. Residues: CASSGPGLAGGGNEQFF.